Described below is a single T cell receptor beta chain sequence and its context. As yet, its antigen is unknown. The data belong to a study of shared clonotypes between healthy human individuals. Study-level background: A couple of women and a few men aged 18 to 49 made up the donors.

Whole-study results and caveats: It was only blood that was sampled, and tissue repertoires likely differ.

In the naive CD8 group, cells lacked CD45RO and were positively selected for CCR7, so terminally differentiated effector memory CD45RA+ cells were left out. The CDR3 is made up of 12 amino acids. CDR1 and CDR2 from the germline V gene are SGDLS and YYNGEE. V was cut by 4 bases and J by 5 bases, with 7 bases left in between. Genomic DNA of every subset was divided equally among multiple immunoSEQ plates. Repertoires were generated with immunoSEQ multiplex PCR, while TCRdb's copy carries only in-frame clones and drops some. The sample yields roughly 2.1 million clones, under 95% seen once. The sample was naive CD8+ T cells from PBMCs. The chain uses TRBV9 and TRBJ2-1; D unclear. The source is a man younger than 35 in good health. Some clones in this sample may be carry-over from other donors' samples. Here the CDR3 reads CASSSRNNEQFF. In DNA, the CDR3 is TGTGCCAGCAGCTCCCGGAACAATGAGCAGTTCTTC.